This TCR beta chain was recorded in a study of technical replicates of blood from a few donors. The CDR3 runs to 14 residues. Trimming left V 0 bases short and J 3 bases short, with 7 bases between. The germline V gene has CDR1 SGHRS and CDR2 YFSETQ. Clones were sequenced by immunoSEQ multiplex PCR, and TCRdb holds only the in-frame ones, with some missing. The sample includes over 65,000 clones, 95% to 98% of them seen just once. The sample taken for sequencing was T cells isolated from PBMCs. This receptor was taken from a human donor in good health. The V and J genes are TRBV5-1 and TRBJ2-1; possible D gene TRBD1, 5 bases. The CDR3 sequence is CASSLAQGYNEQFF. In DNA form, the CDR3 reads TGCGCCAGCAGCTTGGCCCAGGGCTACAATGAGCAGTTCTTC.